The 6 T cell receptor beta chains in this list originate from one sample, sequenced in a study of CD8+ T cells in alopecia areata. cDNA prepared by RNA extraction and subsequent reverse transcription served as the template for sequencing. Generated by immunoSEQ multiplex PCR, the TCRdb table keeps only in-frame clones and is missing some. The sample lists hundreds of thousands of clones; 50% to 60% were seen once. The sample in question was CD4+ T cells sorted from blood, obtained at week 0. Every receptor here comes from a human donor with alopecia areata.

CDR3 region: CAIREDRQIYGYTF. The CDR3 bases are TGTGCCATCAGAGAGGACAGGCAAATCTATGGCTACACCTTC. This chain joins TRBV10-3 and TRBJ1-2, with 7 positions matching TRBD1. The length of the CDR3 is 14 residues. Unmatched junction bases numbered 8, after V lost 6 bases and J lost 4 bases. Germline V CDR1 and CDR2: ENHRY, SYGVKD.

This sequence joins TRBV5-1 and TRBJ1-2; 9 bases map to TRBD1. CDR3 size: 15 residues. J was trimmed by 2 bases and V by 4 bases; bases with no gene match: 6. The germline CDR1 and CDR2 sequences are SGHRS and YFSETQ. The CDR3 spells CASSLGQGLNYGYTF. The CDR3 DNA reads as TGCGCCAGCAGCCTGGGACAGGGCTTAAACTATGGCTACACCTTC.

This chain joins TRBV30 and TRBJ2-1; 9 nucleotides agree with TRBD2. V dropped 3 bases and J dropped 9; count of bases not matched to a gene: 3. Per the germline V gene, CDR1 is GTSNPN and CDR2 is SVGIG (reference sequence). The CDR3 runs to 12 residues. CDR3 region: CAWRREGLEQFF. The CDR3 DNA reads TGTGCCTGGAGGCGGGAGGGCCTTGAGCAGTTCTTC.

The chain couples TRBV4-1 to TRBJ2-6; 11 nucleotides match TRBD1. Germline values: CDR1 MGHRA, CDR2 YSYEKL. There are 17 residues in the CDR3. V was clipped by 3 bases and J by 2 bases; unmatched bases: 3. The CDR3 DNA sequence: TGCGCCAGCAGCCAGCCGGGACAGGGGGCTGGGGCCAACGTCCTGACTTTC. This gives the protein CASSQPGQGAGANVLTF.

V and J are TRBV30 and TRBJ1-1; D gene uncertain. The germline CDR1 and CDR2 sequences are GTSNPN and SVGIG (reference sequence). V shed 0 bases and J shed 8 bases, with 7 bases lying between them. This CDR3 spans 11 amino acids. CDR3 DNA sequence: TGTGCCTGGAGTGTAACCGGGGAAGCTTTCTTT. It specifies CAWSVTGEAFF.

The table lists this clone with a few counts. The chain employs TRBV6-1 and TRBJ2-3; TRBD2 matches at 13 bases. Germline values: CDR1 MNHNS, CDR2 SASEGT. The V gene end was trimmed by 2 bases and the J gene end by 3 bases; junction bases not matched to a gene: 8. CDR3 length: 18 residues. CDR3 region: CASSELITSGRATDTQYF. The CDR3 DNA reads TGTGCCAGCAGTGAACTGATTACTAGCGGGAGGGCGACAGATACGCAGTATTTT.